Listed below are T cell receptor beta chains from one sample, sequenced in a study of shared clonotypes between healthy human individuals. The method was immunoSEQ multiplex PCR; TCRdb's version includes in-frame clones alone and lacks a portion of them. Among roughly 590,000 clones listed, roughly 95% were seen once. The sequencing input was naive CD8+ T cells sorted from blood. Receptors were obtained from a woman aged 25 to 39 in good health. The CDR3 runs from the conserved cysteine through the conserved F or W. Fields, in order: J gene, clone size, V gene, D gene, CDR3 protein, CDR3 DNA. The D gene is left open where the match is weak. The listing skips clone size in some rows; elsewhere it reads once, few, many or a size class.

J: TRBJ2-7; size: -; V: TRBV28; D: -; CDR3: CASSGQASSYEQYF; DNA: TGTGCCAGCAGCGGACAAGCGAGCTCCTACGAGCAGTACTTC
J: TRBJ2-2; size: -; V: TRBV28; D: TRBD1; CDR3: CASTGTGGYTGELFF; DNA: TGTGCCAGCACGGGGACAGGGGGCTACACCGGGGAGCTGTTTTTT
J: TRBJ2-7; size: -; V: TRBV27; D: -; CDR3: CASSLGSTYEQYF; DNA: TGTGCCAGCAGTTTAGGGTCCACGTACGAGCAGTACTTC
J: TRBJ1-5; size: -; V: TRBV19; D: -; CDR3: CATSPVGGQPQHF; DNA: TGTGCCACTTCACCAGTCGGCGGTCAGCCCCAGCATTTT
J: TRBJ2-7; size: -; V: TRBV19; D: -; CDR3: CASSIGSGRDLSYEQYF; DNA: TGTGCCAGTAGTATTGGGTCAGGACGGGACCTCTCCTACGAGCAGTACTTC
J: TRBJ2-1; size: few; V: TRBV19; D: -; CDR3: CASLGSYNEQFF; DNA: TGTGCCAGCTTAGGGTCCTACAATGAGCAGTTCTTC
J: TRBJ2-1; size: -; V: TRBV11-2; D: TRBD2; CDR3: CASSLEPPAREGLIHNEQFF; DNA: TGTGCCAGCAGCTTAGAGCCCCCGGCGCGGGAGGGCCTGATTCACAATGAGCAGTTCTTC
J: TRBJ1-2; size: -; V: TRBV6-6; D: -; CDR3: CATFAYGYTF; DNA: TGTGCCACCTTTGCCTATGGCTACACCTTC
J: TRBJ2-7; size: -; V: TRBV7-9; D: -; CDR3: CASSLAPGSQYF; DNA: TGTGCCAGCAGCTTAGCGCCGGGATCGCAGTACTTC
J: TRBJ2-7; size: -; V: TRBV4-2; D: -; CDR3: CASSQEEGGLSYEQYF; DNA: TGTGCCAGCAGCCAGGAAGAGGGGGGGCTTTCCTACGAGCAGTACTTC
J: TRBJ2-1; size: -; V: TRBV28; D: -; CDR3: CASSLWNEQFF; DNA: TGTGCCAGCAGTTTGTGGAATGAGCAGTTCTTC
J: TRBJ1-4; size: -; V: TRBV2; D: TRBD1; CDR3: CASSEIPGQGNEKLFF; DNA: TGTGCCAGCAGTGAAATCCCGGGACAGGGGAATGAAAAACTGTTTTTT
J: TRBJ2-7; size: -; V: TRBV2; D: TRBD2; CDR3: CASSGGSGLYEQYF; DNA: TGTGCCAGCAGTGGGGGTAGCGGGCTATACGAGCAGTACTTC
J: TRBJ2-2; size: -; V: TRBV2; D: -; CDR3: CASSEVPGELFF; DNA: TGTGCCAGCAGTGAAGTCCCCGGGGAGCTGTTTTTT
J: TRBJ2-1; size: -; V: TRBV28; D: -; CDR3: CASSSADFGSYNEQFF; DNA: TGTGCCAGCAGTTCCGCGGACTTTGGCTCCTACAATGAGCAGTTCTTC
J: TRBJ2-3; size: -; V: TRBV28; D: -; CDR3: CASSPADSLDSDTQYF; DNA: TGTGCCAGCAGTCCCGCAGACTCCCTAGATTCAGATACGCAGTATTTT
J: TRBJ1-1; size: -; V: TRBV15; D: -; CDR3: CATSRDMADTEAFF; DNA: TGTGCCACCAGCAGAGATATGGCGGACACTGAAGCTTTCTTT
J: TRBJ2-5; size: -; V: TRBV2; D: TRBD2; CDR3: CASRLLAGGIETQYF; DNA: TGTGCCAGCAGATTACTAGCGGGAGGTATAGAGACCCAGTACTTC
J: TRBJ2-2; size: -; V: TRBV4-1; D: -; CDR3: CASSQEGRRVVGGELFF; DNA: TGCGCCAGCAGCCAAGAGGGTCGCCGGGTCGTAGGCGGGGAGCTGTTTTTT
J: TRBJ2-7; size: -; V: TRBV4-1; D: -; CDR3: CASSQGIAPTYEQYF; DNA: TGCGCCAGCAGCCAAGGCATAGCGCCGACCTACGAGCAGTACTTC
J: TRBJ1-2; size: -; V: TRBV11-2; D: -; CDR3: CASSGYMGATF; DNA: TGTGCCAGCAGCGGGTACATGGGAGCCACCTTC
J: TRBJ1-3; size: -; V: TRBV27; D: -; CDR3: CASSLDVGNTIYF; DNA: TGTGCCAGCAGTTTGGACGTTGGAAACACCATATATTTT
J: TRBJ2-1; size: -; V: TRBV4-1; D: TRBD2; CDR3: CASSLKTSGAYNEQFF; DNA: TGCGCCAGCAGCCTTAAGACTAGCGGGGCCTACAATGAGCAGTTCTTC
J: TRBJ1-4; size: -; V: TRBV15; D: -; CDR3: CATSGVMGSDEKLFF; DNA: TGTGCCACCAGCGGAGTTATGGGATCGGATGAAAAACTGTTTTTT
J: TRBJ2-1; size: -; V: TRBV7-9; D: TRBD2; CDR3: CASSLTQAGVFYNEQFF; DNA: TGTGCCAGCAGCCTAACACAAGCGGGAGTCTTCTACAATGAGCAGTTCTTC
J: TRBJ1-1; size: -; V: TRBV7-9; D: -; CDR3: CASSLSGYTEAFF; DNA: TGTGCCAGCAGCTTAAGTGGGTACACTGAAGCTTTCTTT
J: TRBJ2-7; size: -; V: TRBV4-1; D: -; CDR3: CASSRESGTGYYEQYF; DNA: TGCGCCAGCAGCCGTGAAAGCGGGACAGGCTACTACGAGCAGTACTTC
J: TRBJ1-2; size: -; V: TRBV15; D: -; CDR3: CATSRDPSGSYGYTF; DNA: TGTGCCACCAGCAGAGATCCCTCGGGGAGCTATGGCTACACCTTC
J: TRBJ2-1; size: -; V: TRBV5-6; D: TRBD1; CDR3: CASSPAGTGSGIEQFF; DNA: TGTGCCAGCAGCCCCGCCGGGACAGGGAGTGGGATTGAGCAGTTCTTC
J: TRBJ1-2; size: -; V: TRBV20-1; D: -; CDR3: CSARETVSYTF; DNA: TGCAGTGCTAGAGAAACTGTGTCCTACACCTTC
J: TRBJ2-1; size: -; V: TRBV7-9; D: -; CDR3: CASSSSLVDAVFYNEQFF; DNA: TGTGCCAGCAGCTCAAGTTTAGTGGACGCGGTATTCTACAATGAGCAGTTCTTC
J: TRBJ2-2; size: -; V: TRBV28; D: TRBD1; CDR3: CASGTGGAGELFF; DNA: TGTGCCAGTGGGACAGGAGGCGCCGGGGAGCTGTTTTTT
J: TRBJ2-7; size: -; V: TRBV6-1; D: -; CDR3: CASSEQGGLYEQYF; DNA: TGTGCCAGCAGTGAACAGGGAGGTTTATACGAGCAGTACTTC
J: TRBJ1-1; size: -; V: TRBV7-9; D: -; CDR3: CASSLGLGTEAFF; DNA: TGTGCCAGCAGCTTAGGTCTGGGGACTGAAGCTTTCTTT